This T cell receptor beta chain is from a study of T-cell memory formation after mild COVID-19. Study results and limitations: The main location of contracting CD4+ clones was CM and EM, and that of contracting CD8+ clones was EMRA.

About this clonotype: Its target is not known.

TCRdb passed the 5' RACE reads through MiXCR, listing each CDR3 protein once. The sample records a few hundred thousand distinct CDR3 sequences, 15% to 20% being singletons. Germline lookup yields CDR1 SNHLY and CDR2 FYNNEI. The CDR3 runs 14 residues. The junction had 3 bases not matched to a gene; V was cut back by 6 bases and J by 0 bases. Sequencing used PBMCs or a T cell subset sorted from them (not recorded which). This TCR was recovered from a man between 18 and 35 years old who had mild COVID-19 (a few samples of this study predate the infection). Cell type and time point are not known. The chain is built from TRBV2 and TRBJ1-2, with 8 nucleotides matching TRBD1. As DNA, the CDR3 is TGTGCCAGCAGCAGGACAGGGCCTAACTATGGCTACACCTTC. Amino acids: CASSRTGPNYGYTF.